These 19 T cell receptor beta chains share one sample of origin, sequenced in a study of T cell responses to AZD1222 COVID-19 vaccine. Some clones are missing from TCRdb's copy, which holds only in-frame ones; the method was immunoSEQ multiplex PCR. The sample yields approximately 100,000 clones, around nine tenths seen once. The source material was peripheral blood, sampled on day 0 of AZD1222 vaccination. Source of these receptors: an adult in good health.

For the CDR3, the DNA is TGTGCCAGCAGTTTCGAGGACAGGGACATCTATGGCTACACCTTC. Translating it yields CASSFEDRDIYGYTF. The rearrangement links TRBV28 to TRBJ1-2; 8 nucleotides match TRBD1. The CDR3 has 15 amino acids. V shed 3 bases and J 4 bases; nucleotides not matched to a gene: 7. From germline, CDR1 is MDHEN and CDR2 SYDVKM.

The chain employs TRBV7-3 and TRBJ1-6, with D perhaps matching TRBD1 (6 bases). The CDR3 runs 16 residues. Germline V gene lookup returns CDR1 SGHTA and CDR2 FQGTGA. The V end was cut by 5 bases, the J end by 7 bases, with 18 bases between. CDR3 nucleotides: TGTGCCAGCAGCCCAAACCCAGCCGGGACAAATTCACCCCTCCACTTT. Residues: CASSPNPAGTNSPLHF.

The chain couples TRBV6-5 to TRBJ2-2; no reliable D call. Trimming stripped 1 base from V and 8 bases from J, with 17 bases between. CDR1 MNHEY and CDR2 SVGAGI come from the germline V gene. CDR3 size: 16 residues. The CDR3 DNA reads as TGTGCCAGCAGTTACTACGGCCGGATAGCACCTGGGGAGCTGTTTTTT. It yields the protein CASSYYGRIAPGELFF.

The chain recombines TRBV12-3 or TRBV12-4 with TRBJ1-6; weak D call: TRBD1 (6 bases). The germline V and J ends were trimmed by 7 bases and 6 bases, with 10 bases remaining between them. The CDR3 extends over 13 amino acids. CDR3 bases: TGTGCCAGCAACGGACAGAGTAATTCACCCCTCCACTTT. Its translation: CASNGQSNSPLHF.

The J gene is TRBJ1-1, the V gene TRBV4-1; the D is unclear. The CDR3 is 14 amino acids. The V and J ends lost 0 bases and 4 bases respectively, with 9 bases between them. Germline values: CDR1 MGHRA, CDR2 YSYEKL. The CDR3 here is CASSQDTWSTEAFF. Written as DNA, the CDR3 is TGCGCCAGCAGCCAAGATACCTGGAGCACTGAAGCTTTCTTT.

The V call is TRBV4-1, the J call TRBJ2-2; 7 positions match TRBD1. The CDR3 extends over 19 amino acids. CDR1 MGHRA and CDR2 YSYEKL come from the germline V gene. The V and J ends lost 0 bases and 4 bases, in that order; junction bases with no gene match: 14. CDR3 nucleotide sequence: TGCGCCAGCAGCCAAGATGGCCCCACCTCGACAGGGATCACCGGGGAGCTGTTTTTT. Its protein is CASSQDGPTSTGITGELFF.

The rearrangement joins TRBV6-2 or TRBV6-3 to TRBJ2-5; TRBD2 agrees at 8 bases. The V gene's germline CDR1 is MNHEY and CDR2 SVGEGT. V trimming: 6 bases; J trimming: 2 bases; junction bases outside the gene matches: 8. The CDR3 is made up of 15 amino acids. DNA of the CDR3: TGTGCCAGCAGCCGGCCCCGGGGGGGGCAAGAGACCCAGTACTTC. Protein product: CASSRPRGGQETQYF.

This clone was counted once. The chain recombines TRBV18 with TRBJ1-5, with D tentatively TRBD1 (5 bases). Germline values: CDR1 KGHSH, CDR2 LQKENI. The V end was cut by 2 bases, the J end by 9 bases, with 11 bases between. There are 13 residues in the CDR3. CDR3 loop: CASSPEGTGPQHF. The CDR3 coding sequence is TGTGCCAGCTCACCAGAGGGGACTGGGCCCCAGCATTTT.

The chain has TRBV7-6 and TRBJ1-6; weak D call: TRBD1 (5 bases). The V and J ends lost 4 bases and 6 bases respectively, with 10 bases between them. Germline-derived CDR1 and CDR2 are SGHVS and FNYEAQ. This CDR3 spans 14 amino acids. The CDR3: CASSSGAFNSPLHF. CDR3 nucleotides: TGTGCCAGCAGCTCTGGGGCCTTTAATTCACCCCTCCACTTT. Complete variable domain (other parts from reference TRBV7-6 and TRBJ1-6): GAGVSQSPRYKVTKRGQDVALRCDPISGHVSLYWYRQALGQGPEFLTYFNYEAQQDKSGLPNDRFSAERPEGSISTLTIQRTEQRDSAMYRCASSSGAFNSPLHFGNGTRLTVT.

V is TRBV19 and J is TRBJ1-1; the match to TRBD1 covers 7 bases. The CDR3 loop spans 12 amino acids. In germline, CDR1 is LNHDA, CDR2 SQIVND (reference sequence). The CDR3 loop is CAEDRVNTEAFF. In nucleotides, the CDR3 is TGTGCAGAAGACAGGGTCAACACTGAAGCTTTCTTT.

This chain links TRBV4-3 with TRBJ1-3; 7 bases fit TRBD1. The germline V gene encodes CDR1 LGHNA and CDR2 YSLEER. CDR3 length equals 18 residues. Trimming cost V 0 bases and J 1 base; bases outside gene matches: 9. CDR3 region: CASSQDRAAGGSGNTIYF. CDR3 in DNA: TGCGCCAGCAGCCAAGATAGGGCCGCAGGGGGATCTGGAAACACCATATATTTT.

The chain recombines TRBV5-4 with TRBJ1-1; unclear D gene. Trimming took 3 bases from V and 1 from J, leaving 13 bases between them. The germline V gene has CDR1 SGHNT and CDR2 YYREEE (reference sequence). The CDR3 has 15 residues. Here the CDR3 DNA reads TGTGCCAGCAGCTCCCGAGTTGGCAAGAACACTGAAGCTTTCTTT. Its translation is CASSSRVGKNTEAFF.

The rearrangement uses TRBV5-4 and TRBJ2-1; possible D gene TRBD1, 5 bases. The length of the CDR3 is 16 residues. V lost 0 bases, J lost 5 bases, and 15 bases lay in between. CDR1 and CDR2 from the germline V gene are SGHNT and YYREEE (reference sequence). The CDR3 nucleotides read TGTGCCAGCAGCTTGGCCAGACAGAATTTTAACAATGAGCAGTTCTTC. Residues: CASSLARQNFNNEQFF.

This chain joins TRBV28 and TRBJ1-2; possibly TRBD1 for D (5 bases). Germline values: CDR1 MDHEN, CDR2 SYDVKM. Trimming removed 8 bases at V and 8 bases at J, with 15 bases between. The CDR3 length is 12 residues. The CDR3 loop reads CASASGLLGYTF. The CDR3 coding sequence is TGTGCCAGCGCCTCAGGGTTATTGGGCTACACCTTC.

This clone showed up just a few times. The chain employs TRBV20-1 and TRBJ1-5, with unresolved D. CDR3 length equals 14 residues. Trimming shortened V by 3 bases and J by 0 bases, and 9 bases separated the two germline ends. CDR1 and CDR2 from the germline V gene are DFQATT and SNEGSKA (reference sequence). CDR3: CSASGRNSNQPQHF. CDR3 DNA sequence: TGCAGTGCTAGTGGGCGGAATAGCAATCAGCCCCAGCATTTT.

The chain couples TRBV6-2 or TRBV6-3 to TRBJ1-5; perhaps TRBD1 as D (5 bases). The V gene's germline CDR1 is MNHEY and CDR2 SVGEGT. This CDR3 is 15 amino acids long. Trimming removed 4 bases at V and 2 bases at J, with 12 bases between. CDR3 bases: TGTGCCAGCAGTTCCCAGGGTAAAGGCAATCAGCCCCAGCATTTT. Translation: CASSSQGKGNQPQHF.

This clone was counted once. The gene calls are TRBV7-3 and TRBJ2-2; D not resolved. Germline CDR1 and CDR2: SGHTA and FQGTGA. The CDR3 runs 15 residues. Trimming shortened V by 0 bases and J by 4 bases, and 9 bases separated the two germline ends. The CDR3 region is CASSLTGPSTGELFF. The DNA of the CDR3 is TGTGCCAGCAGCTTAACTGGCCCTTCCACCGGGGAGCTGTTTTTT.

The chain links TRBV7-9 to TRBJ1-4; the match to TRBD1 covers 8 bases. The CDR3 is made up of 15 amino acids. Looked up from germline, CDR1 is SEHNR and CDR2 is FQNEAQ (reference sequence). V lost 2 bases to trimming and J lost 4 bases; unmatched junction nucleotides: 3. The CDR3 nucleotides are TGTGCCAGCAGCTTATTCGGACAGGGTAATGAAAAACTGTTTTTT. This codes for CASSLFGQGNEKLFF.

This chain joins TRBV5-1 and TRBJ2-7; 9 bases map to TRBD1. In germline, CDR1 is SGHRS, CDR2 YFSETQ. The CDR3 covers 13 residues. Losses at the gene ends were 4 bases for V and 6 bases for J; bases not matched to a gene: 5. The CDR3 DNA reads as TGCGCCAGCAGCCGGGACAGGGCAAGCGAGCAGTACTTC. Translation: CASSRDRASEQYF.